The 32 T cell receptor beta chains given below trace back to one sample, sequenced in a study of T cell changes during pregnancy in multiple sclerosis. TCRdb's copy holds only in-frame clones and misses some; the assay was immunoSEQ multiplex PCR. This table has about 42,000 clones, 88% appearing once. Material: CD4+ T cells from peripheral blood mononuclear cells, obtained in the second trimester of pregnancy. Receptors originate from a female donor with multiple sclerosis, enrolled in a pregnancy study.

DNA of the CDR3: TGTGCCAGCAGCTTGGCCTCCAGATCGGCCAACGTCCTGACTTTC. Its translation: CASSLASRSANVLTF. The chain links TRBV5-6 to TRBJ2-6; D gene unclear. CDR3 length: 15 residues. CDR1 and CDR2 (germline): SGHDT, YYEEEE. Trimming took 0 bases from V and 6 from J, leaving 10 bases between them.

J is TRBJ1-3 and V is TRBV7-3; 7 bases fit TRBD1. V trimming: 3 bases; J trimming: 2 bases; junction bases outside the gene matches: 1. CDR3 length: 14 residues. Germline V gives CDR1 SGHTA, CDR2 FQGTGA. DNA of the CDR3: TGTGCCAGCAGCTTGACAGGGACTGGAAACACCATATATTTT. It is translated as CASSLTGTGNTIYF.

This clone was observed a handful of times. The CDR3 here is CASSRTTSGAGEQYF. The CDR3 DNA follows: TGTGCCAGCAGCCGTACCACTAGCGGAGCGGGGGAGCAGTACTTC. V is TRBV11-3 and J is TRBJ2-7; TRBD2 matches 8 bases. The J segment lost 7 bases and the V segment lost 5 bases, leaving 13 bases of the junction unmatched. CDR3 size: 15 residues. CDR1 and CDR2 from the germline V gene are SGHNT and YENEEA.

The chain couples TRBV6-6 to TRBJ1-3; unclear D gene. The CDR3 covers 16 residues. Germline-derived CDR1 and CDR2 are MNHNY and SVGAGI (reference sequence). V lost 6 bases to trimming and J lost 2 bases, with 17 bases between them. CDR3: CASSQGAGRTGNTIYF. The CDR3 bases are TGTGCCAGCAGCCAAGGCGCCGGGAGGACTGGAAACACCATATATTTT.

This chain joins TRBV27 and TRBJ2-5; D unclear. This CDR3 has 12 amino acids. Germline-derived CDR1 and CDR2 are MNHEY and SMNVEV (reference sequence). Trimming removed 5 bases at V and 7 bases at J, with 11 bases between. The CDR3, as DNA: TGTGCCAGCAGTCTCCCCGGCGGGACCCAGTACTTC. Amino acid sequence: CASSLPGGTQYF.

This clone was detected only a few times. The chain joins TRBV19 to TRBJ2-1, with no clear D. The germline CDR1 and CDR2 sequences are LNHDA and SQIVND (reference sequence). The V gene lost 0 bases and the J gene lost 10 bases, with 7 bases spanning the gap. This CDR3 has 12 amino acids. DNA of the CDR3: TGTGCCAGTAGTATAGATTTTGGCGAGCAGTTCTTC. Its translation: CASSIDFGEQFF.

This clone has a single count. V usage is TRBV7-8 and J usage is TRBJ1-5; tentatively, D is TRBD1 (5 bases). The V end lost 5 bases, the J end lost 7 bases, and 24 bases lay between the germline ends. CDR3 length: 17 residues. Germline V gene sequence: CDR1 SGHVS, CDR2 FQNEAQ. In DNA form, the CDR3 reads TGTGCCAGCAGCCATTGGGGGGGAATTGGGGTGCGGCAGCCCCAGCATTTT. This sequence encodes CASSHWGGIGVRQPQHF.

J is TRBJ1-2 and V is TRBV5-4; 10 bases map to TRBD1. Germline V CDR1 and CDR2: SGHNT, YYREEE (reference sequence). The CDR3 runs 14 residues. Trimming took 4 bases from V and 4 from J; bases not matched to a gene: 4. For the CDR3, the DNA is TGTGCCAGCAGCCGGGACAGGGGTGGCTATGGCTACACCTTC. Its protein is CASSRDRGGYGYTF.

The chain combines TRBV19 with TRBJ1-1; D is undetermined. V was clipped by 5 bases and J by 6 bases, with 10 bases between them. Germline V gene lookup returns CDR1 LNHDA and CDR2 SQIVND (reference sequence). The CDR3 length is 12 residues. The CDR3 region is CASSPRMAEAFF. For the CDR3, the DNA is TGTGCCAGTAGTCCTAGGATGGCTGAAGCTTTCTTT. Looking up the rest from reference TRBV19 and TRBJ1-1 gives the full variable domain: DGGITQSPKYLFRKEGQNVTLSCEQNLNHDAMYWYRQDPGQGLRLIYYSQIVNDFQKGDIAEGYSVSREKKESFPLTVTSAQKNPTAFYLCASSPRMAEAFFGQGTRLTVV.

This clone was found once. The J gene is TRBJ1-4, the V gene TRBV28; D might be TRBD1 (6 bases). V was clipped by 6 bases and J by 8 bases, with 16 bases between them. The germline V gene has CDR1 MDHEN and CDR2 SYDVKM. CDR3 length equals 14 residues. CDR3 bases: TGTGCCAGCAGGGCTTCAGGGGCCCGGGAAAAACTGTTTTTT. Translating it yields CASRASGAREKLFF.

The chain links TRBV2 to TRBJ2-3; no clear D gene. The germline V gene has CDR1 SNHLY and CDR2 FYNNEI. Trimming took off 3 bases at V and 1 base at J, with 5 bases between the two ends. The CDR3 consists of 13 residues. In DNA form, the CDR3 reads TGTGCCAGCAGTGATCGGGGCACAGATACGCAGTATTTT. As protein: CASSDRGTDTQYF.

This clone has just one count. This chain connects TRBV7-6 to TRBJ2-7; TRBD2 matches 7 bases. Germline V gene data show CDR1 as SGHVS and CDR2 as FNYEAQ. The CDR3 sequence is 14 residues long. V trimming: 0 bases; J trimming: 6 bases; junction bases outside the gene matches: 5. The CDR3 coding sequence is TGTGCCAGCAGCTTAGCGGGAGGGCAGGTCGAGCAGTACTTC. Translating gives CASSLAGGQVEQYF.

The rearrangement links TRBV4-3 to TRBJ2-1; 10 nucleotides agree with TRBD2. The CDR3 has 15 residues. Per germline, CDR1 LGHNA and CDR2 YSLEER. J gave up 2 bases and V 5 bases, and 3 bases lay outside the gene matches. The CDR3 region has the DNA TGCGCCAGCAGCGAAAGCGGGAGGGCCTACAATGAGCAGTTCTTC. It is translated as CASSESGRAYNEQFF.

The chain joins TRBV19 to TRBJ2-5, with TRBD2 matching over 7 bases. Germline assignment: CDR1 LNHDA and CDR2 SQIVND (reference sequence). V gave up 6 bases and J gave up 5 bases; unmatched junction bases: 15. The CDR3 sequence is 16 residues long. In DNA, the CDR3 is TGTGCCAGTAGCGACCGAGCGGGATCAAGTAGGGAGACCCAGTACTTC. Protein sequence: CASSDRAGSSRETQYF. Full variable domain (remainder filled in from reference TRBV19 and TRBJ2-5): DGGITQSPKYLFRKEGQNVTLSCEQNLNHDAMYWYRQDPGQGLRLIYYSQIVNDFQKGDIAEGYSVSREKKESFPLTVTSAQKNPTAFYLCASSDRAGSSRETQYFGPGTRLLVL.

This chain uses TRBV28 with TRBJ2-2; a possible D gene is TRBD2 (6 bases). Germline CDR1 MDHEN, CDR2 SYDVKM. The length of the CDR3 is 15 residues. Between the trimmed V and J ends, which lost 6 bases and 7 bases, there was a span of 18 bases. The CDR3 sequence is CASSSSAVDGGELFF. Here the CDR3 DNA reads TGTGCCAGCAGCTCTAGCGCCGTAGACGGCGGGGAGCTGTTTTTT.

The gene calls are TRBV19 and TRBJ1-4; TRBD1 might be the D (5 bases). Germline CDR1 LNHDA, CDR2 SQIVND (reference sequence). The CDR3 extends over 14 amino acids. Trimming stripped 5 bases from V and 4 bases from J, with 11 bases between. This CDR3 reads CASSLGLVNEKLFF. CDR3 DNA: TGTGCCAGTAGTTTGGGACTGGTTAATGAAAAACTGTTTTTT.

V and J are TRBV9 and TRBJ2-7; the match to TRBD1 covers 7 bases. CDR1 SGDLS and CDR2 YYNGEE come from the germline V gene. V gave up 2 bases and J gave up 0 bases; unmatched junction bases: 5. CDR3 length: 15 residues. CDR3 in amino acids: CASSVTGQYSYEQYF. CDR3 sequence (DNA): TGTGCCAGCAGCGTTACGGGACAGTACTCCTACGAGCAGTACTTC.

The chain joins TRBV6-1 to TRBJ2-7; D gene ambiguous. The CDR3 length is 15 residues. The V and J ends lost 0 bases and 1 base respectively, with 10 bases between them. CDR1 is MNHNS and CDR2 is SASEGT in the germline V gene. CDR3 sequence: CASSEAIWRSYEQYF. For the CDR3, the DNA is TGTGCCAGCAGTGAAGCGATCTGGCGGTCCTACGAGCAGTACTTC.

The CDR3, as DNA: TGTGCCAGCAGCCCGCGGGGAGCGGGAGGATTAGGAGAGACCCAGTACTTC. Its protein product is CASSPRGAGGLGETQYF. The genes are TRBV7-8 and TRBJ2-5; 9 bases are a match to TRBD2. With V trimmed by 5 bases and J by 4 bases, 14 bases remained unmatched. The CDR3 runs 17 residues. CDR1 is SGHVS and CDR2 is FQNEAQ in the germline V gene.

V is TRBV14 and J is TRBJ2-2, with D possibly being TRBD2 (6 bases). With 5 bases removed from V and 7 bases from J, the gap between germline ends came to 20 bases. Germline-derived CDR1 and CDR2 are SGHDN and FVKESK. The CDR3 is 16 residues long. The CDR3 here is CASSSGGPSPVGELFF. As DNA, the CDR3 is TGTGCCAGCAGCTCCGGGGGACCCTCCCCGGTCGGGGAGCTGTTTTTT.

The chain combines TRBV27 with TRBJ1-4; no firm D call. Trimming took 8 bases from V and 3 from J, leaving 19 bases between them. Germline CDR1 reads MNHEY; CDR2 reads SMNVEV (reference sequence). This CDR3 contains 16 residues. This chain's CDR3 is CASRRSGRSPNEKLFF. The CDR3 DNA follows: TGTGCCAGCCGGAGAAGCGGAAGGTCTCCTAATGAAAAACTGTTTTTT.

Here the CDR3 DNA reads TGTGCCAGCAGCTTAAGGACAGATCCCTACAATGAGCAGTTCTTC. It is translated as CASSLRTDPYNEQFF. This sequence joins TRBV11-2 and TRBJ2-1, with a tentative D call TRBD1 (6 bases). This CDR3 comprises 15 residues. The V gene's germline CDR1 is SGHAT and CDR2 FQNNGV. V was clipped by 2 bases and J by 2 bases, with 10 bases between them.

This clone has a handful of counts. The rearrangement uses TRBV2 and TRBJ2-1; TRBD2 matches 11 bases. This CDR3 spans 15 amino acids. The V gene end was trimmed by 6 bases and the J gene end by 6 bases; junction bases not matched to a gene: 7. Germline CDR1 and CDR2: SNHLY and FYNNEI. CDR3 region: CASRYGTSGLNEQFF. The CDR3 coding sequence is TGTGCCAGCAGATACGGGACTAGCGGCCTCAATGAGCAGTTCTTC.

This clone occurred once. In the same sample, other DNA sequences code for this CDR3. The V call is TRBV5-1, the J call TRBJ2-5; D might be TRBD1 (6 bases). Germline values: CDR1 SGHRS, CDR2 YFSETQ. Trimming shortened V by 4 bases and J by 0 bases, and 13 bases separated the two germline ends. The CDR3 has 15 amino acids. CDR3 sequence (DNA): TGCGCCAGCAGCCCCCTACAGGGTGACCAAGAGACCCAGTACTTC. Its translation is CASSPLQGDQETQYF.

The genes are TRBV4-1 and TRBJ2-7; 13 positions match TRBD2. The germline V gene encodes CDR1 MGHRA and CDR2 YSYEKL. V was pared by 1 base and J by 6 bases, with 3 bases of the junction left unmatched. The length of the CDR3 is 15 residues. The CDR3 DNA is TGCGCCAGCAGCCAAGCACTAGCGGGAGGGCGCGAGCAGTACTTC. Translation gives CASSQALAGGREQYF.

This sequence joins TRBV19 and TRBJ2-3, with TRBD2 matching over 13 bases. Germline assignment: CDR1 LNHDA and CDR2 SQIVND (reference sequence). The CDR3 spans 15 residues. The J segment lost 2 bases and the V segment lost 5 bases, leaving 1 base of the junction unmatched. CDR3 sequence reads: CASSGLAGVTDTQYF. The CDR3 nucleotides read TGTGCCAGTAGTGGACTAGCGGGAGTCACAGATACGCAGTATTTT. The variable domain in full, completed from reference TRBV19 and TRBJ2-3, reads DGGITQSPKYLFRKEGQNVTLSCEQNLNHDAMYWYRQDPGQGLRLIYYSQIVNDFQKGDIAEGYSVSREKKESFPLTVTSAQKNPTAFYLCASSGLAGVTDTQYFGPGTRLTVL.

The chain recombines TRBV2 with TRBJ1-2; D gene uncertain. The length of the CDR3 is 15 residues. CDR1 and CDR2 (germline): SNHLY, FYNNEI. Trimming took 1 base from V and 4 from J, leaving 13 bases between them. The DNA of the CDR3 is TGTGCCAGCAGTGAAGACGTAGGCAGGCTCTATGGCTACACCTTC. Its translation: CASSEDVGRLYGYTF. Based on the CDR3 plus reference TRBV2 and TRBJ1-2, the full variable domain is EPEVTQTPSHQVTQMGQEVILRCVPISNHLYFYWYRQILGQKVEFLVSFYNNEISEKSEIFDDQFSVERPDGSNFTLKIRSTKLEDSAMYFCASSEDVGRLYGYTFGSGTRLTVV.

This clone was counted between two and nine times. This sequence joins TRBV5-1 and TRBJ2-6, with 10 bases lining up with TRBD1. Trimming removed 3 bases from V and 0 bases from J; junction bases left unmatched: 18. Germline assignment: CDR1 SGHRS and CDR2 YFSETQ. The length of the CDR3 is 22 residues. The CDR3 is CASSSPSSQRQGADSGANVLTF. CDR3 DNA sequence: TGCGCCAGCAGCTCCCCTTCATCCCAAAGACAGGGGGCAGACTCTGGGGCCAACGTCCTGACTTTC.

The J gene is TRBJ2-4, the V gene TRBV28; D is possibly TRBD2 (5 bases). Germline V lookup: CDR1 MDHEN, CDR2 SYDVKM. Between the trimmed V and J ends, which lost 6 bases and 6 bases, there was a span of 21 bases. The CDR3 is 16 residues long. The CDR3 DNA follows: TGTGCCAGCAGCCCCCAGAGGTTGGGAGTTGGAAACATTCAGTACTTC. Amino acids: CASSPQRLGVGNIQYF.

This chain connects TRBV27 to TRBJ2-7; TRBD2 aligns across 14 bases. The germline V gene has CDR1 MNHEY and CDR2 SMNVEV (reference sequence). The CDR3 is made up of 16 amino acids. The V and J ends lost 5 bases and 4 bases, in that order; junction bases with no gene match: 7. Here the CDR3 reads CASSRTSGRILYEQYF. The CDR3 region has the DNA TGTGCCAGCAGTAGGACTAGCGGGAGGATTTTGTACGAGCAGTACTTC.

This clone was seen only once. The V gene is TRBV19, the J gene TRBJ1-1, with D unclear. Looked up from germline, CDR1 is LNHDA and CDR2 is SQIVND (reference sequence). V lost 6 bases, J lost 5 bases, and 7 bases lay in between. CDR3 length equals 11 residues. The chain's CDR3 is CASRLGTEAFF. CDR3 in DNA: TGTGCCAGTAGGCTAGGAACTGAAGCTTTCTTT.

J is TRBJ2-7 and V is TRBV7-9, with a weak D call TRBD1 (6 bases). Looked up from germline, CDR1 is SEHNR and CDR2 is FQNEAQ (reference sequence). Trimming removed 3 bases from V and 4 bases from J, with 13 bases in between. The CDR3 extends over 14 amino acids. The CDR3 DNA reads TGTGCCAGCAGCTTTTCAGGGGTTAGTTACGAGCAGTACTTC. Translating gives CASSFSGVSYEQYF.